These 4 T cell receptor beta chains originate from one sample sequenced in a study of regulatory T cells in long-lasting Graves disease. Time point described: newly diagnosed GD, antithyroid drugs for less than 3 months. RNA from PBMCs was the source of the TCR library. The authors built TCR beta libraries using iRepertoire HTBI primers and Arm-PCR of CDR3 regions. In TCRdb, the multiplex PCR reads were re-called with MiXCR into one record per CDR3 protein. The data contain around 400,000 distinct CDR3 sequences, about a sixth of them singletons. The sequencing used peripheral blood mononuclear cells (PBMCs), collected at new diagnosis, from a patient treated with antithyroid drugs. Receptors were obtained from a female donor with Graves disease.

This clonotype appeared many times. V is TRBV28 and J is TRBJ1-1; 10 bases are a match to TRBD1. With V trimmed by 10 bases and J by 5 bases, 13 bases remained unmatched. The CDR3 is 15 amino acids. Germline V lookup: CDR1 MDHEN, CDR2 SYDVKM. The CDR3 sequence is CATLKLGTGDTEAFF. The CDR3 bases are TGTGCCACCCTGAAACTTGGGACAGGGGATACTGAAGCTTTCTTT.

This clonotype was seen a few times. A much more abundant neighbour one base away suggests this may be a read error. V usage is TRBV7-6 and J usage is TRBJ2-5, with D perhaps TRBD2 (5 bases). The CDR3 extends over 14 amino acids. Per germline, CDR1 SGHVS and CDR2 FNYEAQ. CDR3 residues: CASSLSPSPETQCF. In DNA form, the CDR3 reads TGTGCCAGCAGCTTATCCCCTAGCCCAGAGACCCAGTGCTTC. Looking up the rest from reference TRBV7-6 and TRBJ2-5 gives the full variable domain: GAGVSQSPRYKVTKRGQDVALRCDPISGHVSLYWYRQALGQGPEFLTYFNYEAQQDKSGLPNDRFSAERPEGSISTLTIQRTEQRDSAMYRCASSLSPSPETQCFGPGTRLLVL.

Turning to this clonotype: This may come from a read error, since a much larger clone is one base off. The chain employs TRBV12-3 or TRBV12-4 and TRBJ2-4, with a tentative D call TRBD1 (5 bases). The CDR3 length is 15 residues. The V end was cut by 5 bases, the J end by 13 bases, with 24 bases between. The CDR3 coding sequence is TGTGCCAGCAGTGTCAGGGTGAGCTCCTACAATGAGCAGTACTTC. It specifies CASSVRVSSYNEQYF.

This clonotype was detected ten times or more. The CDR3 coding sequence is TGTGGGGGCAGTAGCTCCTATAATTCACCCCTCCACTTT. This sequence encodes CGGSSSYNSPLHF. The V and J genes are TRBV30 and TRBJ1-6; D might be TRBD1 (5 bases). Looked up from germline, CDR1 is GTSNPN and CDR2 is SVGIG (reference sequence). This CDR3 contains 13 residues.